This record concerns one TCR beta chain sequence. The V gene's germline CDR1 is MDHEN and CDR2 SYDVKM. The V gene end was trimmed by 7 bases and the J gene end by 4 bases; junction bases not matched to a gene: 10. The CDR3 runs 16 residues. Original data processing: Amplifying reference gene primers gave estimates of nucleated cell counts. Assay used: immunoSEQ multiplex PCR; TCRdb lists only in-frame clones, some missing. V and J calls and clone size are as listed in that table; D and trimming were resolved from the DNA. The sample lists about 45,000 clones; roughly 82% were seen once. The data are from a study of blood T cell repertoires in COVID-19.

This TCR was sampled from a human donor in a cohort sampled during active COVID-19. Sequencing used peripheral blood. This sequence joins TRBV28 and TRBJ2-2; the match to TRBD1 covers 9 bases. CDR3 nucleotide sequence: TGTGCCAGCACCCCCCCTGGGACAGGGCGCACCGGGGAGCTGTTTTTT. It specifies CASTPPGTGRTGELFF.